Described below is a single T cell receptor beta chain sequence and its context. Its recognized antigen is unknown. The record has no base qualities; no much larger clone is one base away. The donors were healthy, HIV-negative adults with no recently reported acute infections or vaccinations. All donors were Caucasian adults living in Nashville, Tennessee, USA. CD4+ T cells were enriched by magnetic negative selection; naive cells were then positively selected on CD45RA, and the negative fraction formed the memory subset. Blood was obtained by leukapheresis, after which PBMCs were separated by Ficoll-Histopaque density gradient centrifugation and cryopreserved in liquid nitrogen vapor phase. Purity and quantity of every magnetically sorted T cell population were checked by analytical flow cytometry. From each sorted fraction, genomic DNA was isolated and quantified by UV absorbance on a Nanodrop 2000c.

Using the deep immunoSEQ assay, TCR CDR3 regions were amplified from genomic DNA by multiplex PCR. Extracted genomic DNA from each cell subset was spread evenly across all wells of several immunoSEQ 96-well plates, with each plate serving as a replicate. For sorted subsets, roughly 200 ng of genomic DNA, equivalent to 25,000 to 30,000 T cell genomes, went into each replicate PCR. The purified libraries were quantified using a Qubit 3.0 fluorometer, sized with a Bioanalyzer 2100, and then quantified again using the KAPA Library Quantification kit. Every immunoSEQ 96-well plate was sequenced on a dedicated single-read 150-cycle Illumina NextSeq 550 flow cell. The paper's data handling went like this. Because the immunoSEQ output held only junctional sequences and lacked quality scores, the filtering could not match the filtering applied to full-length reads. Sequences were annotated with PyIR, a Python wrapper for IgBLAST v1.9, and V/J genes and CDR3 were assigned using IMGT germline references. Reads with weak V/J assignments (E-value above 1e-6), missing CDR3, stop codons, out-of-frame junctions, or ambiguous translated residues were removed. V3J clonotypes were defined by identical inferred V gene, J gene, and CDR3 amino acid sequence. To compute the percentage overlap between repertoires, the number of shared unique clonotypes was divided by the size of the smaller repertoire. Three approaches were used to assess repertoire richness: RTK rarefaction, the Chao1 estimator, and Recon v2.1 estimates of unobserved clonotypes. Generation probabilities were computed with OLGA for all TCRbeta clonotypes obtained by the gDNA method from four donors. As stored in TCRdb, this immuneACCESS dataset retains in-frame rearrangements with V and J assigned. A fraction of the clones does not appear; measured against another copy, unresolved V genes explain less than half of the discrepancy, and the remainder lacks a known reason. From that table come the V and J calls and clone size; the DNA was used to work out D and trimming. Counted in this sample were over a million clones; more than 75% of them appeared once. The ten largest clones add up to approximately 0.52% of the sample.

The sample comes from a study of shared clonotypes between healthy human individuals (TCRdb year 2020). With respect to the entire study: A couple of women and a few men aged 18 to 49 years were included in the cohort. For each donor, CD4 naive and CD4 memory were each given three plates, CD8 naive was given two plates, and CD8 memory was given one plate. Different laboratories and diverse techniques were used to prepare libraries and sequence TCR repertoires, to increase sequencing depth and limit assay-specific biases. Per donor, leukapheresis produced somewhere between about 0.85 and 10 billion PBMCs. To estimate repertoire size and how much clonotypes are shared between individuals, the study performed deep sequencing of blood TCR repertoires from 4 to 6 healthy adults. Beyond this particular receptor, the publication reports: Compared with non-shared clonotypes, clonotypes shared by all four sorted-subset donors had higher generation probabilities. Incomplete sequencing was indicated by rarefaction of sorted-subset datasets, despite the large sequencing depth. When a handful of donors were compared, the shared fraction of clonotypes was about 5% for naive CD4, over 3% for naive CD8, 2.3% for memory CD4, and about 0.36% for memory CD8. Sampling was limited to blood, and TCR repertoires in tissue likely differ from TCR repertoires in blood. The small number of donors limited the genetic and exposure-history diversity represented. Based on pairwise subsampling, the degree of clonotype sharing among donors was expected to be affected by sequencing depth. Naive subsets generally had larger estimated clonotype richness than memory subsets did.

For CDR1 and CDR2, the germline V gene (reference sequence) lists SEHNR and FQNEAQ. The CDR3 starts with the cysteine, ends with the phenylalanine, and has 14 residues. This entry keeps only the CDR3 DNA: 42 bases, framed from base 1. V is trimmed back by 2 bases and J by 2 bases, and the junction contains 1 base that no gene match accounts for. The chain is assembled from TRBV7-9 and TRBJ2-5; 8 middle bases align to TRBD1. The TCR was taken from a man younger than 30 in good health. Some clones in this sample may be carry-over from other donors' samples. Sequencing input: memory CD4+ T cells from PBMCs. Per the publication, the cell subset or site label means: CD45RA-negative fraction. DNA sequence: TGTGCCAGCAGCTTAAGGACAGGGCAAGAGACCCAGTACTTC. Its coded protein is CASSLRTGQETQYF. Full variable domain (CDR3 extended with the reference TRBV7-9 and TRBJ2-5 proteins): DTGVSQNPRHKITKRGQNVTFRCDPISEHNRLYWYRQTLGQGPEFLTYFQNEAQLEKSRLLSDRFSAERPKGSFSTLEIQRTEQGDSAMYLCASSLRTGQETQYFGPGTRLLVL.